A selection of T cell receptor beta chains follows, all from one sample in a study of T cell repertoires in cytomegalovirus infection. TCRdb re-called the reads through MiXCR, storing one row per CDR3 protein. The top ten clones hold approximately 2.3% of a sample with almost 300,000 distinct CDR3 sequences, roughly a tenth of them seen once. Sequencing input: PBMCs. The source is a human donor in good health (CMV status not recorded). Some clones in this sample may be carry-over from other donors' samples. Both conserved end residues are part of each CDR3. Each record gives: CDR3 length, D gene, V gene, J gene, clone size, CDR3 DNA, CDR3 protein. A D gene is named only where the DNA matches it firmly. Clone size, where shown, is once, few, many, or a class for clones that have expanded.

len: 13
d_gene: TRBD1
v_gene: TRBV5-4
j_gene: TRBJ2-1
abundance: few
CDR3nt: TGTGCCAGCAGACACAGGGGAAACGATGAGCAGTTCTTC
CDR3aa: CASRHRGNDEQFF

len: 14
d_gene: .
v_gene: TRBV29-1
j_gene: TRBJ2-2
abundance: .
CDR3nt: TGCAGCGTTGAAGCTTGGGGGAACACCGGGGAGCTGTTTTTT
CDR3aa: CSVEAWGNTGELFF

len: 16
d_gene: TRBD1
v_gene: TRBV2
j_gene: TRBJ2-5
abundance: few
CDR3nt: TGTGCCAGCAGACCACTGGGACAGGGGAAAGGGGAGACCCAGTACTTC
CDR3aa: CASRPLGQGKGETQYF

len: 13
d_gene: .
v_gene: TRBV20-1
j_gene: TRBJ2-3
abundance: many
CDR3nt: TGCAGTGCTAGATCCCCTAGCCCCGATACGCAGTATTTT
CDR3aa: CSARSPSPDTQYF

len: 13
d_gene: .
v_gene: TRBV18
j_gene: TRBJ1-1
abundance: few
CDR3nt: TGTGCCAGCTCACCATCCCTGGACACTGAAGCTTTCTTT
CDR3aa: CASSPSLDTEAFF

len: 18
d_gene: TRBD1
v_gene: TRBV15
j_gene: TRBJ2-1
abundance: many
CDR3nt: TGTGCCACCAGCAGACAATTATCCGGGACAGGGGACTACAATGAGCAGTTCTTC
CDR3aa: CATSRQLSGTGDYNEQFF

len: 14
d_gene: .
v_gene: TRBV7-9
j_gene: TRBJ2-1
abundance: many
CDR3nt: TGTGCCAGCAGCTCAAGGCGGCTATACAATGAGCAGTTCTTC
CDR3aa: CASSSRRLYNEQFF

len: 14
d_gene: .
v_gene: TRBV5-1
j_gene: TRBJ2-5
abundance: many
CDR3nt: TGCGCCAGCAGCTTGTGGGGCGACCAAGAGACCCAGTACTTC
CDR3aa: CASSLWGDQETQYF

len: 14
d_gene: .
v_gene: TRBV2
j_gene: TRBJ1-5
abundance: .
CDR3nt: TGTGCCAGCAGTGATGGCAGTGACAATCAGCCCCAGCATTTT
CDR3aa: CASSDGSDNQPQHF

len: 13
d_gene: .
v_gene: TRBV20-1
j_gene: TRBJ2-7
abundance: few
CDR3nt: TGCAGTGCTAGAGATCCAGAGAACTACGAGCAGTACTTC
CDR3aa: CSARDPENYEQYF

len: 14
d_gene: .
v_gene: TRBV6-8
j_gene: TRBJ2-2
abundance: few
CDR3nt: TGTGCCAGTTCCGGAGGGGGCGGAACACCGGTTCTGTTTTTT
CDR3aa: CASSGGGGTPVLFF

len: 17
d_gene: TRBD2
v_gene: TRBV29-1
j_gene: TRBJ2-3
abundance: many
CDR3nt: TGCAGCGGCCGAGGGCTAGCGGGGGGGGTTGGGACAGATACGCAGTATTTT
CDR3aa: CSGRGLAGGVGTDTQYF

len: 13
d_gene: .
v_gene: TRBV10-3
j_gene: TRBJ1-2
abundance: .
CDR3nt: TGTGCCATCAGTGAGTTAGGGTTGTCGGGCTACACCTTC
CDR3aa: CAISELGLSGYTF

len: 14
d_gene: TRBD1
v_gene: TRBV28
j_gene: TRBJ1-1
abundance: many
CDR3nt: TGTGCCAGCACCGAGGGGGCGCCGGGCACTGAAGCTTTCTTT
CDR3aa: CASTEGAPGTEAFF

len: 12
d_gene: .
v_gene: TRBV7-9
j_gene: TRBJ1-1
abundance: .
CDR3nt: TGTGCCAGCAGCTTGGGGCAGCCTGAAGCTTTCTTT
CDR3aa: CASSLGQPEAFF

len: 14
d_gene: .
v_gene: TRBV7-9
j_gene: TRBJ2-2
abundance: many
CDR3nt: TGTGCCAGCAGCTTAGGAATGCGGACCGGGGAGCTGTTTTTT
CDR3aa: CASSLGMRTGELFF

len: 14
d_gene: .
v_gene: TRBV9
j_gene: TRBJ1-3
abundance: many
CDR3nt: TGTGCCAGCAGCGTAGCAGGGGCTGGAAACACCATATATTTT
CDR3aa: CASSVAGAGNTIYF

len: 15
d_gene: .
v_gene: TRBV7-8
j_gene: TRBJ2-1
abundance: many
CDR3nt: TGTGCCAGCAGCCCTGGGCGTGGAGGGTACAATGAGCAGTTCTTC
CDR3aa: CASSPGRGGYNEQFF

len: 12
d_gene: TRBD1
v_gene: TRBV2
j_gene: TRBJ2-2
abundance: .
CDR3nt: TGTGCCAGCAGGACAGGGACCAGGGAGCTGTTTTTT
CDR3aa: CASRTGTRELFF

len: 16
d_gene: .
v_gene: TRBV28
j_gene: TRBJ1-6
abundance: many
CDR3nt: TGTGCCAGCAGTTTCCGCCAGGACGGTCTGGGGGGTCCCCTCCACTTT
CDR3aa: CASSFRQDGLGGPLHF

len: 13
d_gene: .
v_gene: TRBV20-1
j_gene: TRBJ1-1
abundance: .
CDR3nt: TGCAGTGCTAGAGTGCAGGCTGGGACTGAAGCTTTCTTT
CDR3aa: CSARVQAGTEAFF

len: 16
d_gene: TRBD1
v_gene: TRBV7-6
j_gene: TRBJ2-3
abundance: many
CDR3nt: TGTGCCAGCAGCTTTATGAGCAGGGGGATAGGAGATACGCAGTATTTT
CDR3aa: CASSFMSRGIGDTQYF

len: 15
d_gene: TRBD2
v_gene: TRBV6-5
j_gene: TRBJ2-3
abundance: few
CDR3nt: TGTGCCAGCAGTTACTCGACTAGCGAAGCAGATACGCAGTATTTT
CDR3aa: CASSYSTSEADTQYF

len: 14
d_gene: .
v_gene: TRBV12-3/TRBV12-4
j_gene: TRBJ1-1
abundance: few
CDR3nt: TGTGCCAGCAGTCTCAACTCCGTGAACACTGAAGCTTTCTTT
CDR3aa: CASSLNSVNTEAFF

len: 14
d_gene: .
v_gene: TRBV6-6
j_gene: TRBJ1-5
abundance: few
CDR3nt: TGTGCCAGCAGTAGACAGGCTGACGATCAGCCCCAGCATTTT
CDR3aa: CASSRQADDQPQHF

len: 15
d_gene: TRBD1
v_gene: TRBV28
j_gene: TRBJ1-1
abundance: many
CDR3nt: TGTGCCAGCAGTGCGGGGGACAGGCTTAATCCTGAAGCTTTCTTT
CDR3aa: CASSAGDRLNPEAFF

len: 15
d_gene: TRBD2
v_gene: TRBV7-2
j_gene: TRBJ2-1
abundance: many
CDR3nt: TGTGCCAGCAGGCCAGGGACTAGCGGGGGATATGAGCAGTTCTTC
CDR3aa: CASRPGTSGGYEQFF

len: 13
d_gene: .
v_gene: TRBV7-8
j_gene: TRBJ2-5
abundance: many
CDR3nt: TGTGCCAGCAGCTTAGACGGCTGGGGGCCCCAGTACTTC
CDR3aa: CASSLDGWGPQYF

len: 13
d_gene: .
v_gene: TRBV28
j_gene: TRBJ1-2
abundance: .
CDR3nt: TGTGCCAGTCAGACACCAGCTAACTATGGCTACACCTTC
CDR3aa: CASQTPANYGYTF

len: 13
d_gene: TRBD1
v_gene: TRBV20-1
j_gene: TRBJ1-1
abundance: .
CDR3nt: TGCAGTCCTCGTAGGGACAGGGTCGCTGAAGCTTTCTTT
CDR3aa: CSPRRDRVAEAFF

len: 14
d_gene: .
v_gene: TRBV27
j_gene: TRBJ1-1
abundance: .
CDR3nt: TGTGCCAGCAGTTTAAGGGCCGCCGGGCGCGGGATTTTCTTT
CDR3aa: CASSLRAAGRGIFF

len: 16
d_gene: .
v_gene: TRBV6-2/TRBV6-3
j_gene: TRBJ2-1
abundance: many
CDR3nt: TGTGCCAGCAGTTTACGAACCCCGGGACACCTCAATGAGCAGTTCTTC
CDR3aa: CASSLRTPGHLNEQFF

len: 11
d_gene: .
v_gene: TRBV20-1
j_gene: TRBJ2-3
abundance: many
CDR3nt: TGCAGTGCCCTAAGTCAGGGGACGCAGTATTTT
CDR3aa: CSALSQGTQYF

len: 15
d_gene: .
v_gene: TRBV20-1
j_gene: TRBJ2-2
abundance: .
CDR3nt: TGCAGTGCTAGAGATATCAGGGAAGGCACCGGGGAGCTGTTTTTT
CDR3aa: CSARDIREGTGELFF

len: 15
d_gene: TRBD1
v_gene: TRBV12-3/TRBV12-4
j_gene: TRBJ1-5
abundance: many
CDR3nt: TGTGCCAGCACCCGAGACAGGGGAATTAATCAGCCCCAGCATTTT
CDR3aa: CASTRDRGINQPQHF

len: 14
d_gene: .
v_gene: TRBV29-1
j_gene: TRBJ2-1
abundance: few
CDR3nt: TGCAGCGTTGAAGCCACGGACAGAAACAATGAGCAGTTCTTC
CDR3aa: CSVEATDRNNEQFF

len: 14
d_gene: .
v_gene: TRBV19
j_gene: TRBJ1-4
abundance: many
CDR3nt: TGTGCCAGTAGTTCGGACATATGGAATGAAAAACTGTTTTTT
CDR3aa: CASSSDIWNEKLFF

len: 17
d_gene: TRBD1
v_gene: TRBV18
j_gene: TRBJ1-1
abundance: many
CDR3nt: TGTGCCAGCTCACCAAGTCCGACAGGGTGGCGGAACACTGAAGCTTTCTTT
CDR3aa: CASSPSPTGWRNTEAFF

len: 14
d_gene: .
v_gene: TRBV5-5
j_gene: TRBJ1-5
abundance: many
CDR3nt: TGTGCCAGCAGCTACTGGCAGAATAATCAGCCCCAGCATTTT
CDR3aa: CASSYWQNNQPQHF

len: 15
d_gene: .
v_gene: TRBV7-9
j_gene: TRBJ2-3
abundance: many
CDR3nt: TGTGCCAGCAGCAGTAGGACACAGGTCCGGGATACGCAGTATTTT
CDR3aa: CASSSRTQVRDTQYF

len: 17
d_gene: TRBD2
v_gene: TRBV7-2
j_gene: TRBJ2-3
abundance: many
CDR3nt: TGTGCCAGCAGCTTATGGGCCGGGGGGTCCGGCACAGATACGCAGTATTTT
CDR3aa: CASSLWAGGSGTDTQYF

len: 13
d_gene: .
v_gene: TRBV20-1
j_gene: TRBJ1-2
abundance: few
CDR3nt: TGCAGTGCTAGAGATCCTTCGAGTTATGGCTACACCTTC
CDR3aa: CSARDPSSYGYTF

len: 13
d_gene: TRBD1
v_gene: TRBV20-1
j_gene: TRBJ1-5
abundance: .
CDR3nt: TGCAGTGCTCCGGACAGGGCGGGTCAGCCCCAGCATTTT
CDR3aa: CSAPDRAGQPQHF

len: 12
d_gene: TRBD2
v_gene: TRBV5-5
j_gene: TRBJ2-1
abundance: many
CDR3nt: TGTGCCAGCTCCGGGGGGGCTGGGGAGCAGTTCTTC
CDR3aa: CASSGGAGEQFF

len: 15
d_gene: TRBD2
v_gene: TRBV5-4
j_gene: TRBJ2-3
abundance: few
CDR3nt: TGTGCCAGCAGCTTGAGGCTAGCGGGGGGTAATACGCAGTATTTT
CDR3aa: CASSLRLAGGNTQYF

len: 14
d_gene: .
v_gene: TRBV20-1
j_gene: TRBJ1-6
abundance: .
CDR3nt: TGCAGTGCTAGAGATCAAGGGGACTATTCACCCCTCCACTTT
CDR3aa: CSARDQGDYSPLHF

len: 14
d_gene: TRBD1
v_gene: TRBV29-1
j_gene: TRBJ1-5
abundance: .
CDR3nt: TGCAGCGCCCTAACAGGGGATAGCAATCAGCCCCAGCATTTT
CDR3aa: CSALTGDSNQPQHF

len: 15
d_gene: TRBD1
v_gene: TRBV18
j_gene: TRBJ1-6
abundance: few
CDR3nt: TGTGCCAGCTCACCTCGGACAGGGGACAGGTCACCCCTCCACTTT
CDR3aa: CASSPRTGDRSPLHF

len: 15
d_gene: TRBD1
v_gene: TRBV6-2/TRBV6-3
j_gene: TRBJ2-1
abundance: many
CDR3nt: TGTGCCAGCAGTGCCCCGGGACAGGGGATACATGAGCAGTTCTTC
CDR3aa: CASSAPGQGIHEQFF

len: 14
d_gene: TRBD2
v_gene: TRBV9
j_gene: TRBJ2-1
abundance: .
CDR3nt: TGTGCCAGCAGCGCGGGGGGGCTTTACAATGAGCAGTTCTTC
CDR3aa: CASSAGGLYNEQFF

len: 12
d_gene: .
v_gene: TRBV6-1
j_gene: TRBJ2-5
abundance: many
CDR3nt: TGTGCCAGCAGTGGGACTCAAGAGACCCAGTACTTC
CDR3aa: CASSGTQETQYF

len: 14
d_gene: .
v_gene: TRBV20-1
j_gene: TRBJ2-2
abundance: many
CDR3nt: TGCAGTGCATTTCTAGGGGATGGGACCGGGGAGCTGTTTTTT
CDR3aa: CSAFLGDGTGELFF

len: 15
d_gene: .
v_gene: TRBV4-1
j_gene: TRBJ1-5
abundance: many
CDR3nt: TGCGCCAGCAGCCAGACAGCCACAAGCAATCAGCCCCAGCATTTT
CDR3aa: CASSQTATSNQPQHF